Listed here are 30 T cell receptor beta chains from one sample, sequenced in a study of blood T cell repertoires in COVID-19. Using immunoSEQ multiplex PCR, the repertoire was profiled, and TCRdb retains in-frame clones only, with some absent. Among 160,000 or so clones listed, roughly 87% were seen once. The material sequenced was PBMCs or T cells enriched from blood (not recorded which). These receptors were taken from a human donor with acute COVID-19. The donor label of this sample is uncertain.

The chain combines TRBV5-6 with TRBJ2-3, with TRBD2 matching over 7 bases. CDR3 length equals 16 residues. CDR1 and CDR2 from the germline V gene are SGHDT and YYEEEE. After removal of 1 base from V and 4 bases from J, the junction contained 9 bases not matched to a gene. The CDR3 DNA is TGTGCCAGCAGCTTGTATGCTAGCGGTGCCCCAGATACGCAGTATTTT. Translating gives CASSLYASGAPDTQYF.

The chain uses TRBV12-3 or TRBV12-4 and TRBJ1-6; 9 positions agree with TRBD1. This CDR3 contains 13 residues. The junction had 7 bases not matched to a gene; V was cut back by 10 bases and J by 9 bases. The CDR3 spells CATSGQGTSPLHF. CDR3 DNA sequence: TGTGCCACCTCGGGACAGGGTACTTCACCCCTCCACTTT.

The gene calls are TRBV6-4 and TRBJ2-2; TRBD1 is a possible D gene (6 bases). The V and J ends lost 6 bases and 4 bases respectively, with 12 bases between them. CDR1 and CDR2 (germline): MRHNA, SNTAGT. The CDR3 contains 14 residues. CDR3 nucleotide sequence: TGTGCCAGCAGCCCCCAGGGGTCCACCGGGGAGCTGTTTTTT. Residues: CASSPQGSTGELFF.

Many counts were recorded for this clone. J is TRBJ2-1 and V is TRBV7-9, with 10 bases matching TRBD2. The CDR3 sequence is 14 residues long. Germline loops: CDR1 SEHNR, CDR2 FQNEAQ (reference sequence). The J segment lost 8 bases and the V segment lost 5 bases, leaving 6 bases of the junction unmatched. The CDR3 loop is CASSLGSGRDEQFF. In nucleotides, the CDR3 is TGTGCCAGCAGCCTGGGGAGCGGGAGGGATGAGCAGTTCTTC.

The CDR3 coding sequence is TGTGCCAGCAGCCAAGAAGAAGGGCGCGCAGGGGGAAGCAATCAGCCCCAGCATTTT. Translation: CASSQEEGRAGGSNQPQHF. This chain links TRBV4-2 with TRBJ1-5; 7 bases are a match to TRBD1. The trim removed 0 bases at V and 1 base at J, leaving 12 bases unmatched. The CDR3 has 19 amino acids. From germline, CDR1 is LGHNA and CDR2 YNFKEQ.

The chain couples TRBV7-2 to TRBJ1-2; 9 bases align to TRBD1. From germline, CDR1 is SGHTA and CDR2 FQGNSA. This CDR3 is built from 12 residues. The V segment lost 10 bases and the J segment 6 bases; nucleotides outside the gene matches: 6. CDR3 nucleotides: TGTGCCAACCGACAGGGGGAGCATGGCTACACCTTC. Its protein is CANRQGEHGYTF.

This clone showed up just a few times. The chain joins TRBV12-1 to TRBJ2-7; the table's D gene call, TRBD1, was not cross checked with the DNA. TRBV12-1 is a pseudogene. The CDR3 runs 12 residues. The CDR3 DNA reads TGTGCCAGCAGGTCCAGGCCCTCTAAGCAGTACTTC. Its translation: CASRSRPSKQYF.

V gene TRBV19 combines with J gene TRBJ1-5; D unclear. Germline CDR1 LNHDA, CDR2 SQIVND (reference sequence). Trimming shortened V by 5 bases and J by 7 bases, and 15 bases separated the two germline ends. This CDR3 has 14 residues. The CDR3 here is CASSVGPTGQPQHF. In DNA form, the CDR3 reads TGTGCCAGTAGTGTCGGTCCTACGGGGCAGCCCCAGCATTTT.

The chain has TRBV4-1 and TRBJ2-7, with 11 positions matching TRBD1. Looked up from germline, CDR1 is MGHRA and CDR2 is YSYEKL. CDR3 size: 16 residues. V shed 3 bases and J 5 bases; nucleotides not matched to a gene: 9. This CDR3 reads CASSQIGQGALNEQYF. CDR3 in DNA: TGCGCCAGCAGCCAGATAGGACAGGGGGCCTTGAACGAGCAGTACTTC.

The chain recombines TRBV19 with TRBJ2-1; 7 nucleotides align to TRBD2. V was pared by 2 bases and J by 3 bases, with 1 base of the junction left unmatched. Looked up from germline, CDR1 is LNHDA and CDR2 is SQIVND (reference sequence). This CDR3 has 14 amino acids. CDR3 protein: CASSITGGYNEQFF. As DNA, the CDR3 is TGTGCCAGTAGTATAACGGGGGGCTACAATGAGCAGTTCTTC.

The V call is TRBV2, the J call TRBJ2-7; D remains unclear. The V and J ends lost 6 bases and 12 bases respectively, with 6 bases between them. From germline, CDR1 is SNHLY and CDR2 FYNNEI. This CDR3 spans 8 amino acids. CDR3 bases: TGTGCCAGCAGCGCCGGGTACTTC. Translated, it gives CASSAGYF.

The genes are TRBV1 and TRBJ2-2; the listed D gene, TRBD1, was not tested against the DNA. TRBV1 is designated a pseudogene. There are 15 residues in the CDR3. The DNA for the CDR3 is TGCACCAGCAGCCCGGTCTACAGGAACACCGGGGAGCTGTTTTTT. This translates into CTSSPVYRNTGELFF.

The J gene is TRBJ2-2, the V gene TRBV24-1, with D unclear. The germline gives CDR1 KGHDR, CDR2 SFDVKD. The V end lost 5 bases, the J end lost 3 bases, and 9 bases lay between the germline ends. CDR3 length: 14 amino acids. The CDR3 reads CATSGPVDTGELFF. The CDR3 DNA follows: TGTGCCACCAGTGGCCCTGTAGACACCGGGGAGCTGTTTTTT.

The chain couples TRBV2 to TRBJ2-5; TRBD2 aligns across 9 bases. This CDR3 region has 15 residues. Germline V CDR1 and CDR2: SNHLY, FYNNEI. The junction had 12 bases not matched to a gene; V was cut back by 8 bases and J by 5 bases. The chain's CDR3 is CASRGSGGPGETQYF. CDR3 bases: TGTGCCAGCCGGGGCAGCGGGGGGCCGGGGGAGACCCAGTACTTC.

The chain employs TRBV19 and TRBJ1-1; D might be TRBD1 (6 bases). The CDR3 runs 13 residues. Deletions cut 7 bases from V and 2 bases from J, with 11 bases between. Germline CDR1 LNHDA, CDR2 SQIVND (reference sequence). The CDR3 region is CASISRGNTEAFF. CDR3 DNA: TGTGCCAGTATAAGCAGGGGCAACACTGAAGCTTTCTTT.

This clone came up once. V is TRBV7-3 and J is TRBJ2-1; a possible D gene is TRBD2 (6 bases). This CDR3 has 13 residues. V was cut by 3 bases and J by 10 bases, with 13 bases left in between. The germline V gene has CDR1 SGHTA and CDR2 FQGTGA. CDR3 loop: CASSFGGRTEQFF. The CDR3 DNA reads TGTGCCAGCAGCTTCGGAGGGCGGACAGAGCAGTTCTTC.

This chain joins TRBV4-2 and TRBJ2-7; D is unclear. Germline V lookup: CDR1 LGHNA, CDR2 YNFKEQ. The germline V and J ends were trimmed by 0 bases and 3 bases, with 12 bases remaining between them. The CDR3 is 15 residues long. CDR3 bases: TGTGCCAGCAGCCAAGATGTGTCGGTCCGCTACGAGCAGTACTTC. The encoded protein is CASSQDVSVRYEQYF.

This CDR3 is CASGRAGYGYTF. Here the CDR3 DNA reads TGTGCCAGCGGCCGTGCGGGCTATGGCTACACCTTC. The rearrangement joins TRBV2 to TRBJ1-2; D gene uncertain. Per the germline V gene, CDR1 is SNHLY and CDR2 is FYNNEI. The CDR3 totals 12 residues. V was clipped by 8 bases and J by 4 bases, with 11 bases between them.

In DNA, the CDR3 is TGCGCCAGCCATAAGGCACCGGGACTAGCGCTTACGACCAATGAGCAGTTCTTC. It translates to CASHKAPGLALTTNEQFF. The chain is built from TRBV5-1 and TRBJ2-1, with 10 bases fitting TRBD2. This CDR3 comprises 18 residues. The V and J ends lost 7 bases and 6 bases, in that order; junction bases with no gene match: 19. Germline values: CDR1 SGHRS, CDR2 YFSETQ.

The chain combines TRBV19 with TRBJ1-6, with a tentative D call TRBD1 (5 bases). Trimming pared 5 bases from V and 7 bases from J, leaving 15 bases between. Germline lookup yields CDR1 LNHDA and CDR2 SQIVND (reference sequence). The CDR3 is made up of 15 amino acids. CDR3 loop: CASSPPGRENSPLHF. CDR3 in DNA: TGTGCCAGTAGTCCGCCGGGACGGGAGAATTCACCCCTCCACTTT.

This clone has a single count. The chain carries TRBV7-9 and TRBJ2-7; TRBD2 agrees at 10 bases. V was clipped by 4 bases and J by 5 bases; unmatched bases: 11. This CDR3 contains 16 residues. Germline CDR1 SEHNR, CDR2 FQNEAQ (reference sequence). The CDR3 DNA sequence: TGTGCCAGCAGCTATCCAGCGGGGGGGGCGTTGGACGAGCAGTACTTC. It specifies CASSYPAGGALDEQYF.

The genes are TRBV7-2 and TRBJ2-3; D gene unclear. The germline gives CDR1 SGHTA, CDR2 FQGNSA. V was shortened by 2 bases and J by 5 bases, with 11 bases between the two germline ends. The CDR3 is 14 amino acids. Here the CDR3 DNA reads TGTGCCAGCAGCTTACAGACCCTAGGAGATACGCAGTATTTT. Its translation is CASSLQTLGDTQYF.

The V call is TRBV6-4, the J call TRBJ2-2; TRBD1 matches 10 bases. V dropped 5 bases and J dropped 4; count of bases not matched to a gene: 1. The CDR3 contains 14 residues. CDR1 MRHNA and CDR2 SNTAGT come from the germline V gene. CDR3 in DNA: TGTGCCAGCAGTCGACAGGGGGCCACCGGGGAGCTGTTTTTT. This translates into CASSRQGATGELFF.

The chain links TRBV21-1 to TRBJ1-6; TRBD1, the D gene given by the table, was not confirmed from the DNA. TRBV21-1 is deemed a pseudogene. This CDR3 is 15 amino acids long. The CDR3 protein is CASSHSGQPGSPLHF. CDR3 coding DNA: TGTGCCAGCAGCCACTCGGGACAGCCGGGTTCACCCCTCCACTTT.

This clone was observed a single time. CDR3 residues: CASSETSGGKEQYF. DNA for the CDR3: TGTGCCAGCAGCGAGACTAGCGGGGGGAAGGAGCAGTACTTC. The V call is TRBV9, the J call TRBJ2-7; 13 positions match TRBD2. After removal of 3 bases from V and 7 bases from J, the junction contained 4 bases not matched to a gene. The CDR3 totals 14 residues. The germline V gene has CDR1 SGDLS and CDR2 YYNGEE.

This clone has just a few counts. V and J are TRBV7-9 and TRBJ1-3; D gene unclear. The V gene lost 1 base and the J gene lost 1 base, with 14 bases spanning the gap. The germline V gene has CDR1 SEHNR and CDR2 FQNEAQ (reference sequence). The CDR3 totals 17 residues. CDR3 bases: TGTGCCAGCAGCTTAGTGCCTCCTAGGATATCTGGAAACACCATATATTTT. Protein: CASSLVPPRISGNTIYF.

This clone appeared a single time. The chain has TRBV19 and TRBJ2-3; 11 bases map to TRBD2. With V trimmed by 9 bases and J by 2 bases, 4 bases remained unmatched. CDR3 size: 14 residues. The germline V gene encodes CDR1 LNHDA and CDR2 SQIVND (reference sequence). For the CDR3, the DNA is TGTGCCAGCACTAGCGGGGGCAACACAGATACGCAGTATTTT. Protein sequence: CASTSGGNTDTQYF.

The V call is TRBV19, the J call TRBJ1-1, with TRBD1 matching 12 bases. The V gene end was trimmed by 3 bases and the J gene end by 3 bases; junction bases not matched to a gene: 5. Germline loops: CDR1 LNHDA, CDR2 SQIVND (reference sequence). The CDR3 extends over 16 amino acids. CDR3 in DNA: TGTGCCAGTAGTATGAGGGACAGGGGGCAGGACACTGAAGCTTTCTTT. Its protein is CASSMRDRGQDTEAFF.

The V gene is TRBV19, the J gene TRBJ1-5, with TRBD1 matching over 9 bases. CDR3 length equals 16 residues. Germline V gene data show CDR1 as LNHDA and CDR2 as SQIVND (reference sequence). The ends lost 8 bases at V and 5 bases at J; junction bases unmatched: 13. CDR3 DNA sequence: TGTGCCAGTCAGTCGGGACAGGGAGCCGGTTATCAGCCCCAGCATTTT. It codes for CASQSGQGAGYQPQHF. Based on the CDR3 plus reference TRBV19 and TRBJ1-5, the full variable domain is DGGITQSPKYLFRKEGQNVTLSCEQNLNHDAMYWYRQDPGQGLRLIYYSQIVNDFQKGDIAEGYSVSREKKESFPLTVTSAQKNPTAFYLCASQSGQGAGYQPQHFGDGTRLSIL.

CDR3 amino acids: CASSERDSSNQPQHF. The CDR3 DNA sequence: TGTGCCAGCAGCGAGAGGGACAGCTCTAATCAGCCCCAGCATTTT. The chain uses TRBV9 and TRBJ1-5; 7 bases align to TRBD1. The CDR3 covers 15 residues. CDR1 and CDR2 (germline): SGDLS, YYNGEE. V lost 3 bases, J lost 4 bases, and 7 bases stayed unmatched. Full variable domain (outside the CDR3, taken from reference TRBV9 and TRBJ1-5): DSGVTQTPKHLITATGQRVTLRCSPRSGDLSVYWYQQSLDQGLQFLIQYYNGEERAKGNILERFSAQQFPDLHSELNLSSLELGDSALYFCASSERDSSNQPQHFGDGTRLSIL.